The TCR beta chain described here comes from a study of blood T cell repertoires in COVID-19. TCRdb's copy holds only in-frame clones and misses some; the assay was immunoSEQ multiplex PCR. The table lists about 190,000 clones, 78% of them singletons. CDR3 size: 14 residues. Trimming at V came to 6 bases and at J to 4 bases, leaving 8 bases not matched to a gene. Germline CDR1 and CDR2: SNHLY and FYNNEI. The source of this sequence is a woman older than 75 with active or convalescent COVID-19. Source material: peripheral blood. The rearrangement joins TRBV2 to TRBJ1-2; 7 bases align to TRBD1. CDR3 loop: CASRYTGVAYGYTF. The CDR3 DNA follows: TGTGCCAGCAGATACACAGGGGTCGCCTATGGCTACACCTTC.